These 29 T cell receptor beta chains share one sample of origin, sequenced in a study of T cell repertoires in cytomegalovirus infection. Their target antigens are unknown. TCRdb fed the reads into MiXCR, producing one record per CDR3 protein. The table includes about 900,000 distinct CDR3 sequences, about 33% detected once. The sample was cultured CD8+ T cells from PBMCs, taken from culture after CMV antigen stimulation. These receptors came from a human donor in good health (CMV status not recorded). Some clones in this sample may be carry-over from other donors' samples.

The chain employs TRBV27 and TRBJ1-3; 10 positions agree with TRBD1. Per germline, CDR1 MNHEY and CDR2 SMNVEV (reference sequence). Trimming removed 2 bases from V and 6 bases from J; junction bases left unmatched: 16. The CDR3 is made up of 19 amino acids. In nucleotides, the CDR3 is TGTGCCAGCAGTTTAGTTCCCCCCGACAGGGGGCCTCTTGAAAACACCATATATTTT. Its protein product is CASSLVPPDRGPLENTIYF.

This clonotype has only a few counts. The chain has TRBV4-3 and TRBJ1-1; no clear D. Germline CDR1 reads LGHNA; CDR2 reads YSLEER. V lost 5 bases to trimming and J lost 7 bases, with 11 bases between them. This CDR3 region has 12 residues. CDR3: CASSSPPLEAFF. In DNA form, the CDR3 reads TGCGCCAGCAGCTCACCTCCACTTGAAGCTTTCTTT.

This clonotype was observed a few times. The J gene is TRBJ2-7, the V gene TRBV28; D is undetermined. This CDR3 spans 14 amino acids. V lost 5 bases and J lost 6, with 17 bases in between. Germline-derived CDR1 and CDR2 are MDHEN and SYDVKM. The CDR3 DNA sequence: TGTGCCAGCAGTCCCGTAGGTCCCCCCCTCGAGCAGTACGTC. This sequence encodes CASSPVGPPLEQYV.

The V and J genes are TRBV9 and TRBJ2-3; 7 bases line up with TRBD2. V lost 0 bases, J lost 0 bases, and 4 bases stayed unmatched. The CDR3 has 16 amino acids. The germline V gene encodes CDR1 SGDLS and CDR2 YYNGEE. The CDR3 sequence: CASSVVGGFSTDTQYF. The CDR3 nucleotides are TGTGCCAGCAGCGTAGTGGGGGGGTTCAGCACAGATACGCAGTATTTT.

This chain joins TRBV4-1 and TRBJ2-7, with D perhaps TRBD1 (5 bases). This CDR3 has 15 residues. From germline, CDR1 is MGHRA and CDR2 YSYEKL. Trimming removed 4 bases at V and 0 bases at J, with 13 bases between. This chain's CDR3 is CASSRVVGPSYEQYF. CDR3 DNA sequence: TGCGCCAGCAGCCGGGTCGTGGGGCCCTCCTACGAGCAGTACTTC.

CDR3 nucleotide sequence: TGTGCTAGTGCTCTATTGGCCAGTATATACGAGCAGTACTTC. This translates into CASALLASIYEQYF. The gene calls are TRBV12-5 and TRBJ2-7, with D unclear. V was cut by 7 bases and J by 4 bases, with 17 bases left in between. Germline CDR1 is LGHNT and CDR2 is FRNRAP. CDR3 length equals 14 residues.

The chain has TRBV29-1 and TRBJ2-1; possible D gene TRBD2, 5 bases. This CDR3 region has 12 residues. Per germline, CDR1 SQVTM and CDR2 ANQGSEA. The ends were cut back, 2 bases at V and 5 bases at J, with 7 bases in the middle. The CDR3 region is CSVESGNNEQFF. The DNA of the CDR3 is TGCAGCGTTGAATCCGGGAACAATGAGCAGTTCTTC.

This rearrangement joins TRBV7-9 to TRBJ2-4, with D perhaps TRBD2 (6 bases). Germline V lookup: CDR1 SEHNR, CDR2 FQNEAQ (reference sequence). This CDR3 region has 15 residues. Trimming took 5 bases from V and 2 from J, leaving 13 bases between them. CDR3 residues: CASSGTYQPKNIQYF. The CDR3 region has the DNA TGTGCCAGCAGCGGGACTTACCAACCCAAAAACATTCAGTACTTC.

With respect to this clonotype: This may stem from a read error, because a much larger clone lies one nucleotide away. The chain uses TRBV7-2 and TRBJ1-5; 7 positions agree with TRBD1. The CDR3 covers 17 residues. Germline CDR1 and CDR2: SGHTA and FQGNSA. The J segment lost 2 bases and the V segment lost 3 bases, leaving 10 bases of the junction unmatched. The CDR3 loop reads CASSFIGGGGGNQPQHF. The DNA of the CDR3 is TGTGCCAGCAGCTTCATAGGAGGGGGCGGGGGCAATCAGCCCCAGCATTTT.

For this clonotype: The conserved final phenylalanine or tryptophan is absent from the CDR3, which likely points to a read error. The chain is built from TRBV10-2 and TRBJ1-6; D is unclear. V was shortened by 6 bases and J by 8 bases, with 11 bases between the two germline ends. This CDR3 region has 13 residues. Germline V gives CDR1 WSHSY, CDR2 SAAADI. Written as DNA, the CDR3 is TGCGCCAGCAGACTGGGCGATTATTCACCCCTCCACTCT. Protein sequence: CASRLGDYSPLHS.

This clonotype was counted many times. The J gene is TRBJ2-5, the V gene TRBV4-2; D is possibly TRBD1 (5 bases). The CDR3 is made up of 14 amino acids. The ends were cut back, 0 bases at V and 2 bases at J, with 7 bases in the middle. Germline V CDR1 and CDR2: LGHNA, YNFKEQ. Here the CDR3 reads CASSQDRVQETQYF. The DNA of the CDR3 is TGTGCCAGCAGCCAAGACAGGGTGCAAGAGACCCAGTACTTC.

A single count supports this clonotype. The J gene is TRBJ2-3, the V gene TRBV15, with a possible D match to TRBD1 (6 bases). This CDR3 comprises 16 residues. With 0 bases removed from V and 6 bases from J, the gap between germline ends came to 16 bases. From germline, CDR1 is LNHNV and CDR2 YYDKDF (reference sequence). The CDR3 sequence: CATSRDPTGITDTQYF. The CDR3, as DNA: TGTGCCACCAGCAGAGATCCGACAGGTATAACGGATACGCAGTATTTT.

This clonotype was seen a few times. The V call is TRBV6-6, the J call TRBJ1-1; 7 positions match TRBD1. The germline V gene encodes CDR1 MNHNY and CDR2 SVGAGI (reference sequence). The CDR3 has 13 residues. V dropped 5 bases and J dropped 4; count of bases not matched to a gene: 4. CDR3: CASSATGVTEAFF. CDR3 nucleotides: TGTGCCAGCAGTGCAACAGGGGTCACTGAAGCTTTCTTT.

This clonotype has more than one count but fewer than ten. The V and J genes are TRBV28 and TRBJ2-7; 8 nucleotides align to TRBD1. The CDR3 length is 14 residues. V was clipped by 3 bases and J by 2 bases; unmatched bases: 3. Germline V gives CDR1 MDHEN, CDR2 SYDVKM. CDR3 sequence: CASSFRDRPYEQYV. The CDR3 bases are TGTGCCAGCAGTTTTAGGGACAGGCCCTACGAGCAGTACGTC.

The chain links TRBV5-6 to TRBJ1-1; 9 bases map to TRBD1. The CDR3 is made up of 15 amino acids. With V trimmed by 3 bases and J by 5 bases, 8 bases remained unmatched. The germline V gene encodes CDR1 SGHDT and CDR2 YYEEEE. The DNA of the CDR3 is TGTGCCAGCAGCTCGGTAGGGACAGGGAATACTGAAGCTTTCTTT. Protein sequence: CASSSVGTGNTEAFF.

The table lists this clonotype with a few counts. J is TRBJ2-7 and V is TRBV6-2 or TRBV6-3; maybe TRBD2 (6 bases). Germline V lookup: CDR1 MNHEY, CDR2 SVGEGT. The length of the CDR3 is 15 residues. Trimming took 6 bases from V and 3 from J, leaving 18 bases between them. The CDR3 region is CASSQGLARSYEQYV. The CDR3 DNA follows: TGTGCCAGCAGCCAAGGTCTAGCGCGGAGCTACGAGCAGTACGTC.

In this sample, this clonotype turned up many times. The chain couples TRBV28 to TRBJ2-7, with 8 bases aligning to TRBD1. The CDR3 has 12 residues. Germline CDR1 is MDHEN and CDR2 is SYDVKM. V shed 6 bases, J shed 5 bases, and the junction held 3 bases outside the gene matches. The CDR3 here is CASSRGLDEQYV. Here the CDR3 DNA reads TGTGCCAGCAGCAGGGGGCTGGACGAGCAGTACGTC.

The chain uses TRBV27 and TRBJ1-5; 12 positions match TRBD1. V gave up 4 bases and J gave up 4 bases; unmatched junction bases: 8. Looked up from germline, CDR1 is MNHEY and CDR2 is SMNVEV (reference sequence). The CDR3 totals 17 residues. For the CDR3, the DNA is TGTGCCAGCAGTTCGGGACAGGGGGCGTTAGCAAATCAGCCCCAGCATTTT. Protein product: CASSSGQGALANQPQHF.

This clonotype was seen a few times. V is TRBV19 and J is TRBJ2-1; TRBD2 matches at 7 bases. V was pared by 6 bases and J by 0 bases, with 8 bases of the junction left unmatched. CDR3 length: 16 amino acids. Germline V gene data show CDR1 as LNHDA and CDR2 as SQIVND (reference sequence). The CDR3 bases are TGTGCCAGTAGCAAGGCCCGGGACTACTCCTACAATGAGCAGTTCTTC. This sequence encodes CASSKARDYSYNEQFF.

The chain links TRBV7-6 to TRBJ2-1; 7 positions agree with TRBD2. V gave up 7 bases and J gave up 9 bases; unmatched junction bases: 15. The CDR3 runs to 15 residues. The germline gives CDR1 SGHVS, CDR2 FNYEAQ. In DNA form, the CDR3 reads TGTGCCAGCACTAACCCTGCGGTAGGGAGGGGTGAGCAGTTCTTC. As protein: CASTNPAVGRGEQFF.

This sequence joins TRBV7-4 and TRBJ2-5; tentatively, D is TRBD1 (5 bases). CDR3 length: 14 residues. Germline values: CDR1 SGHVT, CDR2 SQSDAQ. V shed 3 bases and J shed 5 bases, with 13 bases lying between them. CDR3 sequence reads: CASSFLGAGETQYF. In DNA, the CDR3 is TGTGCCAGCAGCTTCCTTGGGGCTGGTGAGACCCAGTACTTC.

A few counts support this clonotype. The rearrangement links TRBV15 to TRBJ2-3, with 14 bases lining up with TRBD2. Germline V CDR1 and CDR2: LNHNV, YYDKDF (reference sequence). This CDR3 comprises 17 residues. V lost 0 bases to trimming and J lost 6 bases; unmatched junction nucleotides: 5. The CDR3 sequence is CATSRDRTSGGRDTQYF. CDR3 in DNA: TGTGCCACCAGCAGAGACCGGACTAGCGGGGGGCGGGATACGCAGTATTTT. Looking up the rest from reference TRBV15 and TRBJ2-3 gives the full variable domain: DAMVIQNPRYQVTQFGKPVTLSCSQTLNHNVMYWYQQKSSQAPKLLFHYYDKDFNNEADTPDNFQSRRPNTSFCFLDIRSPGLGDTAMYLCATSRDRTSGGRDTQYFGPGTRLTVL.

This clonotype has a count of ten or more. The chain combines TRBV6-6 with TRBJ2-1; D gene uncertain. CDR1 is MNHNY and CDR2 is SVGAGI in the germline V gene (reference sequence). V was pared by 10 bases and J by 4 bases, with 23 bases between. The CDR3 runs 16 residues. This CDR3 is CATSHFLADAYNEQFF. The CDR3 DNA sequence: TGTGCCACCTCTCACTTTTTGGCAGACGCGTACAATGAGCAGTTCTTC.

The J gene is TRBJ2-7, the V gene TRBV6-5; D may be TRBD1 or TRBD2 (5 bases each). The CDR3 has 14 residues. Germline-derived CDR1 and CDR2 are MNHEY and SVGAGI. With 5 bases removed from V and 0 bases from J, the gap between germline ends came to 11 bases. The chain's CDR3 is CASSPGRNSYEQYF. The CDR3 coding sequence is TGTGCCAGCAGTCCGGGACGGAACTCCTACGAGCAGTACTTC.

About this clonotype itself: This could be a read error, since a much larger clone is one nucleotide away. CDR3 in DNA: TGTGCCAGCAGCCCACGGACAGAGGAGAACACCGGGGAGCTGTTTTTT. Amino acid sequence: CASSPRTEENTGELFF. V and J are TRBV7-6 and TRBJ2-2; D is possibly TRBD1 (6 bases). Trimming left V 5 bases short and J 1 base short, with 14 bases between. Germline V gene lookup returns CDR1 SGHVS and CDR2 FNYEAQ. The CDR3 covers 16 residues. Full variable domain (missing parts from reference TRBV7-6 and TRBJ2-2): GAGVSQSPRYKVTKRGQDVALRCDPISGHVSLYWYRQALGQGPEFLTYFNYEAQQDKSGLPNDRFSAERPEGSISTLTIQRTEQRDSAMYRCASSPRTEENTGELFFGEGSRLTVL.

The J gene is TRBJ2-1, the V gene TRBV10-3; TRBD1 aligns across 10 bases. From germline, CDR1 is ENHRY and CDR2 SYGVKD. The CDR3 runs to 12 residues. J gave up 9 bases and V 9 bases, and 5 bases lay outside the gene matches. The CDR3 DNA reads TGTGCCATTTTACGGACAGGGGGTGAGCAGTTCTTC. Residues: CAILRTGGEQFF.

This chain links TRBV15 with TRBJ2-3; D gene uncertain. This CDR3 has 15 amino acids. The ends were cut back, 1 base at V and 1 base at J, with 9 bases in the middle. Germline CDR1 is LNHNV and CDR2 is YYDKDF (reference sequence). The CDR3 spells CATSRGTAGTDTQYF. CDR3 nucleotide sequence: TGTGCCACCAGCAGAGGAACGGCTGGCACAGATACGCAGTATTTT.

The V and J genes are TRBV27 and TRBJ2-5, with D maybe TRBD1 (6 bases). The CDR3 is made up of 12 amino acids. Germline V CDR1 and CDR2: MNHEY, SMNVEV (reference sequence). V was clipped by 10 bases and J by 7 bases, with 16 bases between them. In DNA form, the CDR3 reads TGTGCCACCCTGGGGGCCCCGGGGACCCAGTACTTC. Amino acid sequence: CATLGAPGTQYF.

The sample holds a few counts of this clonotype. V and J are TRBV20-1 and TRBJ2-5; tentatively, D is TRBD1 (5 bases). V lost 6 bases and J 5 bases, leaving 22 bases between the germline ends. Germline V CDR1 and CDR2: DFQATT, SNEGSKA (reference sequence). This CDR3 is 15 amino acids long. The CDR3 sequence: CSAYYAGKKGETQYF. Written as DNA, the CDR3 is TGCAGTGCATATTACGCAGGGAAAAAAGGGGAGACCCAGTACTTC.